This T cell receptor (beta chain) was identified in a study of blood T cell repertoires in COVID-19. Whole-study context: Sites across the United States, Italy and Spain contributed samples from acute and convalescent COVID-19. Nucleic acid was either cDNA or gDNA, and it came from T cells, B-cell-depleted T cells, or PBMCs.

Original processing notes: Amplification from reference gene primers served as the basis for estimated nucleated cell counts. Assay used: immunoSEQ multiplex PCR; TCRdb lists only in-frame clones, some missing. V, J and clone size derive from that table, while D and trimming were established from the DNA sequence. The profile shows about 200,000 clones, more than 70% of them singletons. Within the sample, this clone is medium-sized (0.01 to 0.1%). V lost 1 base to trimming and J lost 6 bases, with 9 bases between them. CDR3 length: 13 amino acids. Per the germline V gene, CDR1 is LNHDA and CDR2 is SQIVND (reference sequence).

The TCR was taken from a man between 18 and 35 years old with active or convalescent COVID-19. The chain uses TRBV19 and TRBJ1-2, with a possible D match to TRBD1 (6 bases). The sequenced material came from peripheral blood. The CDR3 loop is CASSIGWTDGYTF. DNA for the CDR3: TGTGCCAGTAGTATAGGCTGGACAGATGGCTACACCTTC.